One sample yielded the 23 T cell receptor beta chains listed below, sequenced in a study of blood T cells in healthy people across ages (dated by TCRdb to between 2015 and 2016). The library was prepared using 5' RACE. The sequencer listed for this sample is Illumina HiSeq 2500. A second PCR of roughly 6 to 11 cycles was run with a J-beta primer mix and a sample-barcoded 5' primer. The raw public reads went through TCRdb reprocessing: fastp at Q25, MiXCR clone calling, in-frame beta chains kept. CDR3 protein duplicates are merged, each entry listing the most common genes and DNA. The sample includes 380,000 or so distinct CDR3 sequences, with about half observed a single time. The ten largest clones represent 45% to 60% of the sample. The sample was blood. Source of these receptors: a man aged 55 to 69 in good health.

CDR3 DNA: TGCAGTGCTAGAGATACTAGCGAAAGCACAGATACGCAGTATTTT. It codes for CSARDTSESTDTQYF. This chain links TRBV20-1 with TRBJ2-3; 7 positions agree with TRBD2. The junction had 3 bases not matched to a gene; V was cut back by 0 bases and J by 0 bases. Germline loops: CDR1 DFQATT, CDR2 SNEGSKA (reference sequence). This CDR3 spans 15 amino acids.

At least ten counts were recorded for this clonotype. This chain connects TRBV30 to TRBJ1-6; no firm D call. The germline gives CDR1 GTSNPN, CDR2 SVGIG (reference sequence). This CDR3 has 13 amino acids. V shed 0 bases and J shed 7 bases, with 7 bases lying between them. The CDR3 DNA is TGTGCCTGGAGTGTAGGTCAGAATTCACCCCTCCACTTT. Translated, it gives CAWSVGQNSPLHF.

J is TRBJ1-1 and V is TRBV10-3; possible D gene TRBD1, 6 bases. Germline CDR1 is ENHRY and CDR2 is SYGVKD. The CDR3 has 15 residues. Trimming removed 2 bases at V and 1 base at J, with 11 bases between. This chain's CDR3 is CAISEEGVRNTEAFF. DNA for the CDR3: TGTGCCATCAGTGAGGAGGGGGTCCGGAACACTGAAGCTTTCTTT.

V usage is TRBV7-6 and J usage is TRBJ2-3, with unresolved D. V was cut by 6 bases and J by 0 bases, with 16 bases left in between. Germline assignment: CDR1 SGHVS and CDR2 FNYEAQ. This CDR3 has 16 residues. As DNA, the CDR3 is TGTGCCAGCAGGCTTACTGCGGATACTAGCACAGATACGCAGTATTTT. This encodes CASRLTADTSTDTQYF.

The rearrangement joins TRBV4-3 to TRBJ2-5; the match to TRBD2 covers 7 bases. The DNA end is a closer match to TRBJ2-7, so the J assignment may be wrong. The CDR3 is made up of 14 amino acids. Germline V gene data show CDR1 as LGHNA and CDR2 as YSLEER. The chain's CDR3 is CASSQGVSGYEQYF. The CDR3 DNA reads TGCGCCAGCAGCCAAGGGGTTAGCGGGTACGAGCAGTACTTC.

This clonotype turned up a few times. This chain links TRBV18 with TRBJ2-3; D could derive from TRBD1 or TRBD2 (5 bases each). CDR1 is KGHSH, CDR2 LQKENI, per germline. V lost 6 bases to trimming and J lost 0 bases, with 10 bases between them. This CDR3 contains 14 residues. CDR3 coding DNA: TGTGCCAGCTCCTTTCGGGGCAGCACAGATACGCAGTATTTT. Translation: CASSFRGSTDTQYF.

The gene calls are TRBV7-2 and TRBJ2-3; D remains unclear. The CDR3 has 11 residues. The germline V gene has CDR1 SGHTA and CDR2 FQGNSA. V was trimmed by 1 base and J by 7 bases, leaving 3 bases between them. The CDR3, as DNA: TGTGCCAGCAGCTTAGAATATACGCAGTATTTT. Protein: CASSLEYTQYF.

The rearrangement joins TRBV9 to TRBJ1-2, with D perhaps TRBD1 (6 bases). The CDR3 runs 14 residues. V lost 0 bases and J lost 6, with 12 bases in between. Germline values: CDR1 SGDLS, CDR2 YYNGEE. The CDR3 DNA reads TGTGCCAGCAGCGTAGCTTTGGGGGCGGATGGCTACACCTTC. It translates to CASSVALGADGYTF.

There are a few counts of this clonotype. V usage is TRBV20-1 and J usage is TRBJ1-2; tentatively, D is TRBD1 (6 bases). V lost 7 bases to trimming and J lost 1 base, with 22 bases between them. Germline V gene data show CDR1 as DFQATT and CDR2 as SNEGSKA (reference sequence). The CDR3 has 16 residues. CDR3 bases: TGCAGTGGCACCCGGGACATCCCCTCTAATAACTATGGCTACACCTTC. Amino acids: CSGTRDIPSNNYGYTF.

Comment on this clonotype: The junction shows a germline mismatch at one end, possibly a read error. The chain links TRBV20-1 to TRBJ2-1; unclear D gene. The CDR3 has 15 amino acids. Germline assignment: CDR1 DFQATT and CDR2 SNEGSKA (reference sequence). The CDR3 DNA reads TGCAGTGCTGGAGAAAGGTGGAGCTCCTACAATGAGCAGTTCTTC. Translated: CSAGERWSSYNEQFF.

This clonotype was observed a few times. Here the CDR3 reads CASSLYRKANYGYTF. The DNA for the CDR3 is TGTGCCAGCAGTTTGTACAGGAAGGCTAACTATGGCTACACCTTC. This chain links TRBV28 with TRBJ1-2; a weak D match, TRBD1 (5 bases). V was cut by 3 bases and J by 0 bases, with 11 bases left in between. The CDR3 is made up of 15 amino acids. Per germline, CDR1 MDHEN and CDR2 SYDVKM.

The chain links TRBV12-3 or TRBV12-4 to TRBJ2-7; the D gene could be TRBD1 or TRBD2 (5 bases each). The V end was cut by 6 bases, the J end by 2 bases, with 17 bases between. This CDR3 has 15 residues. DNA of the CDR3: TGTGCCAGCAGCCACCTGGGGCGGGCCACCTACGAGCAGTACTTC. It specifies CASSHLGRATYEQYF.

V and J are TRBV21-1 and TRBJ2-7; the tabulated D call, TRBD1, remains unverified against the DNA. TRBV21-1 is a listed pseudogene. This CDR3 region has 15 residues. As DNA, the CDR3 is TGTGCCAGCAGCAAATCCGGGGACAGGGACCACGAGCAGTACTTC. Translation gives CASSKSGDRDHEQYF.

The rearrangement uses TRBV6-2 or TRBV6-3 and TRBJ2-1; 7 bases line up with TRBD2. This CDR3 spans 11 amino acids. CDR1 MNHEY and CDR2 SVGEGT come from the germline V gene. CDR3 amino acids: CGTRRTNEQFF. Here the CDR3 DNA reads TGTGGGACTAGACGTACGAATGAGCAGTTCTTC.

This clonotype was detected only a few times. The chain combines TRBV6-2 or TRBV6-3 with TRBJ2-4, with D possibly TRBD2 on 6 matching bases. The DNA end is a closer match to TRBJ2-7, so the J assignment may be wrong. Germline CDR1 is MNHEY and CDR2 is SVGEGT. This CDR3 comprises 15 residues. The CDR3 bases are TGTGCCAGCAGTACCGGCGGAGGACTAATTGGCGAGCAGTACTTC. Translation gives CASSTGGGLIGEQYF.

The chain joins TRBV10-3 to TRBJ2-7, with a possible D match to TRBD1 (6 bases). The V gene's germline CDR1 is ENHRY and CDR2 SYGVKD. Trimming removed 0 bases at V and 4 bases at J, with 13 bases between. The CDR3 is 15 amino acids. The CDR3 protein is CAISESVGAPYEQYF. CDR3 sequence (DNA): TGTGCCATCAGTGAGTCAGTGGGGGCTCCGTACGAGCAGTACTTC.

This clonotype has only one observation. The V call is TRBV7-9, the J call TRBJ2-3; 7 nucleotides align to TRBD2. This CDR3 spans 15 amino acids. Germline-derived CDR1 and CDR2 are SEHNR and FQNEAQ (reference sequence). V was clipped by 5 bases and J by 7 bases; unmatched bases: 12. CDR3 in DNA: TGTGCCAGCAGCGGGGCGGGCGGGAGTAGGAATACGCAGTATTTT. Translation gives CASSGAGGSRNTQYF.

The rearrangement uses TRBV6-2 or TRBV6-3 and TRBJ2-4; TRBD2 might be the D (5 bases). Germline assignment: CDR1 MNHEY and CDR2 SVGEGT. The CDR3 runs to 13 residues. The V end was cut by 5 bases, the J end by 0 bases, with 5 bases between. CDR3 sequence (DNA): TGTGCCAGCAGTGAGGGAGCCAAAAACATTCAGTACTTC. Amino acids: CASSEGAKNIQYF.

Many counts were recorded for this clonotype. This chain uses TRBV28 with TRBJ2-1; D tentatively fits TRBD1 or TRBD2 (7 bases each). The germline CDR1 and CDR2 sequences are MDHEN and SYDVKM. The V end lost 2 bases, the J end lost 1 base, and 15 bases lay between the germline ends. The CDR3 covers 17 residues. The CDR3, as DNA: TGTGCCAGCAGTTTACGGGGGGCCAGGGGGTCCTACAATGAGCAGTTCTTC. Its protein is CASSLRGARGSYNEQFF.

The genes are TRBV3-1 and TRBJ2-4; possibly TRBD2 for D (6 bases). V lost 3 bases and J lost 6, with 9 bases in between. Per germline, CDR1 LGHDT and CDR2 YNNKEL (reference sequence). The CDR3 extends over 13 amino acids. The DNA for the CDR3 is TGTGCCAGCAGCCAGTCGGAGGGAAACATTCAGTACTTC. It yields the protein CASSQSEGNIQYF.

The gene calls are TRBV20-1 and TRBJ2-3, with 7 bases fitting TRBD2. V gave up 5 bases and J gave up 9 bases; unmatched junction bases: 14. The CDR3 runs to 14 residues. From germline, CDR1 is DFQATT and CDR2 SNEGSKA (reference sequence). The DNA of the CDR3 is TGCAGTGCTCCGGACGGGAGGAGAGGGTACACGCAGTATTTT. This sequence encodes CSAPDGRRGYTQYF.

The chain links TRBV21-1 to TRBJ2-4; TRBD2 is the table's D call and was not checked against the DNA. TRBV21-1 is a pseudogene segment. The CDR3 covers 11 residues. As DNA, the CDR3 is TGTGCCAGCACAAAGGGGCTAGTGGAGTACTTC. Protein: CASTKGLVEYF.

This clonotype was detected a few times. This sequence joins TRBV7-2 and TRBJ2-3; D gene uncertain. The CDR3 length is 14 residues. Per the germline V gene, CDR1 is SGHTA and CDR2 is FQGNSA. The V end lost 2 bases, the J end lost 0 bases, and 6 bases lay between the germline ends. For the CDR3, the DNA is TGTGCCAGCAGCTTAAGGCGGAGCACAGATACGCAGTATTTT. Amino acid sequence: CASSLRRSTDTQYF.